The sequence of this TCR beta chain was determined in a study of T cell responses to AZD1222 COVID-19 vaccine. Overall study: Both about-4-week and about-12-week second-dose recipients were combined. Regarding the study as a whole: The donor group comprised mostly white British people and more females; the analysis possibly underestimated clonal diversity.

Per germline, CDR1 ENHRY and CDR2 SYGVKD. The CDR3 contains 16 residues. Trimming removed 8 bases at V and 0 bases at J, with 19 bases between. TCRdb keeps only in-frame clones here, not all; method: immunoSEQ multiplex PCR. This table has tens of thousands of clones, about 88% appearing once. Concerning this clone itself: Antigen unknown.

Specimen: peripheral blood, collected on day 0 of AZD1222 vaccination. This sequence originates from an adult in good health. The J gene is TRBJ1-1, the V gene TRBV10-3; possibly TRBD1 for D (5 bases). The CDR3 DNA follows: TGTGCCATCGGGAAAACAGGCGAGAAAATGAACACTGAAGCTTTCTTT. Translated: CAIGKTGEKMNTEAFF.